This T cell receptor (delta chain) comes out of a study of gamma-delta T cells after stem cell transplantation. This CDR3 comprises 16 residues. Germline assignment: CDR1 GEAIGNYY and CDR2 EKD. Trimming stripped 0 bases from V and 0 bases from J, with 13 bases between. The table lists this clone with a few counts. TCRdb re-called clones from the RT-PCR reads using CATT. The table lists approximately 130 delta-chain clones, roughly three fifths of them singletons. V usage is TRDV2 and J usage is TRDJ1; D may be TRDD3 (5 bases). Sequenced input: gamma-delta T cells. The receptor's source is a human donor. It is not recorded whose cells these are; they may come from a transplant donor. This table probably holds off-target reads from a library built for another chain. In DNA, the CDR3 is TGTGCCTGTGACACCCTGTCTGGGACTAACACCGATAAACTCATCTTT. Its translation: CACDTLSGTNTDKLIF.